This T cell receptor beta chain was identified in a study of OX40 agonist ivuxolimab in advanced cancers. Regarding the study as a whole: The mean number of expanded clones was higher in CD8+ T cells than in CD4+.

Germline CDR1 SEHNR, CDR2 FQNEAQ (reference sequence). The CDR3 sequence is 14 residues long. With 11 bases clipped from V and 4 bases from J, the junction kept 8 bases outside the gene matches. In regard to this clone: The antigen is not known.

Sequencing was performed with immunoSEQ multiplex PCR; in TCRdb, only in-frame clones are kept and a portion is missing. The sample includes approximately 11,000 clones, more than 70% of them seen just once. Here the sequenced sample was CD4+ or CD8+ T cells sorted from blood, taken in a trial of the OX40 agonist ivuxolimab. The source of this sequence is an adult with an advanced solid tumor such as melanoma, head and neck, liver or kidney cancer. The chain joins TRBV7-9 to TRBJ2-1; the match to TRBD1 covers 10 bases. The chain's CDR3 is CAGAGGQGYNEQFF. Here the CDR3 DNA reads TGTGCCGGCGCGGGGGGACAGGGGTACAATGAGCAGTTCTTC.